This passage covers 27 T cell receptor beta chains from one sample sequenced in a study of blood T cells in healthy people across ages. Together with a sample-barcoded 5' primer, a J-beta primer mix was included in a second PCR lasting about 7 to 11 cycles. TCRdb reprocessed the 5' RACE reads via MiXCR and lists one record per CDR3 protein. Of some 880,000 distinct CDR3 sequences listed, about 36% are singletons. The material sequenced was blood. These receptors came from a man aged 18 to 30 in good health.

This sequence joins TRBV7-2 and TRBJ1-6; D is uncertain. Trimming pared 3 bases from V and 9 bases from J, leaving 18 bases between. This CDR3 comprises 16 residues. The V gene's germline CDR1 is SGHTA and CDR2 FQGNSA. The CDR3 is CASSFEGLRRVSPLHF. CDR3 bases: TGTGCCAGCAGCTTTGAAGGGTTGAGGAGGGTTTCACCCCTCCACTTT.

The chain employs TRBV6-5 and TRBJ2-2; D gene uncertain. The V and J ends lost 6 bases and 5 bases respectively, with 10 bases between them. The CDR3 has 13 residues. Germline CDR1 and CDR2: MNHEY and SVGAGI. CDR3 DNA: TGTGCCAGCAGCCGAGGCCCAACCGGGGAGCTGTTTTTT. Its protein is CASSRGPTGELFF.

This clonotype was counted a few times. CDR3 sequence: CATSSRQFSGVRNEQFF. The CDR3 DNA is TGTGCCACCAGCAGCCGACAATTCAGCGGGGTGAGGAATGAGCAGTTCTTC. The chain employs TRBV15 and TRBJ2-1; 7 bases fit TRBD2. Germline V gene lookup returns CDR1 LNHNV and CDR2 YYDKDF (reference sequence). The CDR3 extends over 17 amino acids. Unmatched junction bases numbered 15, after V lost 3 bases and J lost 7 bases.

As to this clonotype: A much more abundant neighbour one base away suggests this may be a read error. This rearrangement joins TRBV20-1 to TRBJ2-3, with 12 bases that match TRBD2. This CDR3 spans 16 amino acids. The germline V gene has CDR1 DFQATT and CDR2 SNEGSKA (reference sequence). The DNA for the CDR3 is TGCAGTGCTAGATCGTCTAGCGGGGGGGCAACAGATACGCAGAATTTT. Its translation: CSARSSSGGATDTQNF.

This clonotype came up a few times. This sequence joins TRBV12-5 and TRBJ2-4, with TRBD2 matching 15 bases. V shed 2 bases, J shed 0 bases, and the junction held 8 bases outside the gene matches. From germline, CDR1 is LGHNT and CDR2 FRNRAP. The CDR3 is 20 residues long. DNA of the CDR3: TGTGCTAGTGGTTTGAGACCGGGACTAGCGGGGGGCCTAGCCAAAAACATTCAGTACTTC. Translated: CASGLRPGLAGGLAKNIQYF.

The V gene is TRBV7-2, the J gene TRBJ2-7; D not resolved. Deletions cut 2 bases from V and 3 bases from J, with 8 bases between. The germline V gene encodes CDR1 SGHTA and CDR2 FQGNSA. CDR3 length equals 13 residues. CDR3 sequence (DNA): TGTGCCAGCAGCTTAAACGACGGCTACGAGCAGTACTTC. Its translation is CASSLNDGYEQYF.

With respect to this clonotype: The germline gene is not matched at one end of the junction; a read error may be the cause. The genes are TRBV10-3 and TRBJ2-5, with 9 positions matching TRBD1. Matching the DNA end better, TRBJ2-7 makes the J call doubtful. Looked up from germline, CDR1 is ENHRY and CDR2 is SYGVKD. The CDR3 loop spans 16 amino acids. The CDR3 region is CAFSATTGGRSYEQYF. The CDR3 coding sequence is TGTGCCTTCAGCGCTACTACAGGGGGCAGGTCCTACGAGCAGTACTTC.

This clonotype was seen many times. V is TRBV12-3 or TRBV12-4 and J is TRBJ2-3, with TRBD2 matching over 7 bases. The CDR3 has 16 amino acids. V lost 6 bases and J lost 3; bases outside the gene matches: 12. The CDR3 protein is CASSPSGPGGTDTQYF. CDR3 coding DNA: TGTGCCAGCAGCCCCAGCGGGCCGGGAGGTACAGATACGCAGTATTTT.

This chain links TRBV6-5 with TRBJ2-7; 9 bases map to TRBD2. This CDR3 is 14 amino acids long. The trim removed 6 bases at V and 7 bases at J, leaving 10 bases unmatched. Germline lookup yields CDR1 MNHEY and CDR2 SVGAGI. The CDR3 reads CASSTSGGLGEQYF. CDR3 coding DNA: TGTGCCAGCAGCACCAGCGGGGGGCTCGGTGAGCAGTACTTC.

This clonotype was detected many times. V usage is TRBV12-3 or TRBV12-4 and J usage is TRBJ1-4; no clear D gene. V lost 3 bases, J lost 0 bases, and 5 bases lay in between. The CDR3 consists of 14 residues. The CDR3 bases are TGTGCCAGCAGTTTGACTGCAACTAATGAAAAACTGTTTTTT. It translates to CASSLTATNEKLFF.

CDR3 region: CASSGDSSPLHF. Here the CDR3 DNA reads TGTGCCAGCAGCGGGGACAGTTCACCCCTCCACTTT. The chain is built from TRBV7-9 and TRBJ1-6; the match to TRBD1 covers 7 bases. Germline V gene lookup returns CDR1 SEHNR and CDR2 FQNEAQ (reference sequence). The CDR3 is 12 residues long. The V segment lost 5 bases and the J segment 9 bases; nucleotides outside the gene matches: 1.

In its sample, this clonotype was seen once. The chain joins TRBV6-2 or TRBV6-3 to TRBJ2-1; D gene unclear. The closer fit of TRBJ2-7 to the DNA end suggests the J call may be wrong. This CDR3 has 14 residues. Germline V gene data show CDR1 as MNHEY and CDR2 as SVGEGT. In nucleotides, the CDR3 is TGTGCCAGCAGCGTTTCGAGCTCCTACAATGAGCAGTACTTC. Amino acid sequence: CASSVSSSYNEQYF.

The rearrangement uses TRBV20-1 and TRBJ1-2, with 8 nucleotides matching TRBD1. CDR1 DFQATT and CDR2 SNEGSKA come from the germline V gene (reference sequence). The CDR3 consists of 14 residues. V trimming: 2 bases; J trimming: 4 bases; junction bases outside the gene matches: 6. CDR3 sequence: CSARQGAQIYGYTF. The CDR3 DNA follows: TGCAGTGCTAGACAGGGGGCGCAGATCTATGGCTACACCTTC.

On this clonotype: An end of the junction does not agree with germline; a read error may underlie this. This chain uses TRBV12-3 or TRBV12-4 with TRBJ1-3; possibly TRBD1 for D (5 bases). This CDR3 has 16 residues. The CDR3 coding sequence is TGTGCCAGCAGTTCCGGGACTGCCAACTCTGGAAACACCACATATTTT. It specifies CASSSGTANSGNTTYF.

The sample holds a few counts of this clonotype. CDR3 coding DNA: TGCGCCAGCAGCCAGAACGCCGGACGGTTTCAAAGGGAGACCCAGTACTTC. Its translation is CASSQNAGRFQRETQYF. This chain links TRBV4-3 with TRBJ2-5; no clear D gene. Trimming shortened V by 3 bases and J by 5 bases, and 22 bases separated the two germline ends. CDR3 size: 17 residues. Germline lookup yields CDR1 LGHNA and CDR2 YSLEER.

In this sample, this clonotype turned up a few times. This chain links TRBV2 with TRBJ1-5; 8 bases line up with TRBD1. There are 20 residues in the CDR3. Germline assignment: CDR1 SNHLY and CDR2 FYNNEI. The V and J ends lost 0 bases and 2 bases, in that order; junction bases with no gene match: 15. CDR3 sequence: CASSEARSGGRVWGNQPQHF. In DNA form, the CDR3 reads TGTGCCAGCAGTGAAGCGCGGTCAGGGGGCAGAGTCTGGGGCAATCAGCCCCAGCATTTT. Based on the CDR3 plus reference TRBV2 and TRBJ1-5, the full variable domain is EPEVTQTPSHQVTQMGQEVILRCVPISNHLYFYWYRQILGQKVEFLVSFYNNEISEKSEIFDDQFSVERPDGSNFTLKIRSTKLEDSAMYFCASSEARSGGRVWGNQPQHFGDGTRLSIL.

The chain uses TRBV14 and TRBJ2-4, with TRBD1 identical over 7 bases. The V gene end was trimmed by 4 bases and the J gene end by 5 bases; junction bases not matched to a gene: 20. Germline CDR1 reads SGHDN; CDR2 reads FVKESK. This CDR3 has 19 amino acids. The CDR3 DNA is TGTGCCAGCAGCCGACAGGGACCGCTCTACAGGGGACCCGAAAACATTCAGTACTTC. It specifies CASSRQGPLYRGPENIQYF.

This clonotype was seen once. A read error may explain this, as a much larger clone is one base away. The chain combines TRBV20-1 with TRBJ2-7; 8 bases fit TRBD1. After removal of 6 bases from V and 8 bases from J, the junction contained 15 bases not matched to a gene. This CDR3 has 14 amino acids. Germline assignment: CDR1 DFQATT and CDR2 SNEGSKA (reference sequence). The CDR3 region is CSAVKGRGPFQQYF. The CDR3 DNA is TGCAGTGCAGTTAAGGGCAGGGGGCCGTTTCAGCAGTACTTC.

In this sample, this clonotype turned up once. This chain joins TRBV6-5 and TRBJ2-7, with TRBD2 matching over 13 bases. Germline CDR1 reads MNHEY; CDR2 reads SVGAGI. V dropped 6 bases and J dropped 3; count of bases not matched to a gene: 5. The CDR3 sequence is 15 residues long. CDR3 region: CASRLRTSGGYEQYF. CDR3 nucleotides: TGTGCCAGCAGGCTTCGGACTAGCGGGGGCTACGAGCAGTACTTC.

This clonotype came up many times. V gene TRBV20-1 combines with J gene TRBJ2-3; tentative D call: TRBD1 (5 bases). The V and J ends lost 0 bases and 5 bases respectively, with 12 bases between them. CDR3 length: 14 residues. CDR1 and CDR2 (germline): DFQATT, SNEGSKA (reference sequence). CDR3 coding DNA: TGCAGTGCTAGAGATCGCAGGGCCCAAGATACGCAGTATTTT. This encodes CSARDRRAQDTQYF.

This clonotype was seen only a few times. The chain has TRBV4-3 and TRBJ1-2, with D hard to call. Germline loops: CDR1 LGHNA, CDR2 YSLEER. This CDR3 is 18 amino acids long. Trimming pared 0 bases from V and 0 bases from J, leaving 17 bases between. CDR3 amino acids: CASSQELHQGGPNYGYTF. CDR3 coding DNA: TGCGCCAGCAGCCAAGAGTTGCACCAAGGAGGGCCTAACTATGGCTACACCTTC.

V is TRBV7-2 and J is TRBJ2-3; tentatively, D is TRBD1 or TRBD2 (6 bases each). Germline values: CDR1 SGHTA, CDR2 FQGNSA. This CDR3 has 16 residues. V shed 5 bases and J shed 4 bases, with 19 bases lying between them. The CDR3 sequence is CASSARGEGDPDTQYF. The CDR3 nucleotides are TGTGCCAGCAGCGCGCGGGGAGAGGGGGACCCAGATACGCAGTATTTT.

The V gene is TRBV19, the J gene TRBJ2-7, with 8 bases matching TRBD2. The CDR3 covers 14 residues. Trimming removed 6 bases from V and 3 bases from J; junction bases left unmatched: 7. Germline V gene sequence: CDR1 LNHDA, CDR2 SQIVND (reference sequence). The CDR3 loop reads CASSPGLEFYEQYF. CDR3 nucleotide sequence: TGTGCCAGTAGCCCGGGACTAGAGTTCTACGAGCAGTACTTC.

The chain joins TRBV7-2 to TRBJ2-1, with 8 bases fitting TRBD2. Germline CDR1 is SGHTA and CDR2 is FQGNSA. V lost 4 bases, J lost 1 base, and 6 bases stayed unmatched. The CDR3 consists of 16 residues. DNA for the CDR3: TGTGCCAGCAGCTCGCCTGCGGGGGGATCCTACAATGAGCAGTTCTTC. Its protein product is CASSSPAGGSYNEQFF.

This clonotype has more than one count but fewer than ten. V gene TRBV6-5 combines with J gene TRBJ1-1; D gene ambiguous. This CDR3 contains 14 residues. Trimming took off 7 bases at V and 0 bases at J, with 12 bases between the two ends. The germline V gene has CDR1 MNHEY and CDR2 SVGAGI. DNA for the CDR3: TGTGCCAGCACCAGACGGATGATGAACACTGAAGCTTTCTTT. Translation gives CASTRRMMNTEAFF.

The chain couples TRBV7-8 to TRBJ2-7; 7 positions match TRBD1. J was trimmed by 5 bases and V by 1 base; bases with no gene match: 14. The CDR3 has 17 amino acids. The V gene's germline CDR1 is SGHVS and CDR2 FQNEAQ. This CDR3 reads CASSLGDRNGRSHEQYF. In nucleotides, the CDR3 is TGTGCCAGCAGCTTAGGGGACAGAAATGGCCGTAGCCACGAGCAGTACTTC.

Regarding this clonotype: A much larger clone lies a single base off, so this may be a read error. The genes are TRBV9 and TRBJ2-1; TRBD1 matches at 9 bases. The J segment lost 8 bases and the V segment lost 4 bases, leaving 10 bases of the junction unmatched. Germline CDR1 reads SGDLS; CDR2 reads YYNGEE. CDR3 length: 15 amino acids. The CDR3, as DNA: TGTGCCAGCAGCCCCATAACAGGGGGCACGGATGAGCAGTTCTTC. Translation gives CASSPITGGTDEQFF.